A selection of T cell receptor beta chains follows, all from one sample in a study of blood T cell repertoires in COVID-19. This table comes from immunoSEQ multiplex PCR, and its TCRdb copy is limited to in-frame clones, with some not included. The sample gives 200,000 to 250,000 clones, less than 90% of which show up once; 2.5% to 3% is in the top ten. Sequencing was performed on PBMCs or T cells enriched from blood (not recorded which). These TCRs come from a woman aged 25 to 39 who had recovered from COVID-19. Each CDR3 is given with its conserved first and last residue. A D gene is named only where the DNA matches it firmly. Clone size appears in some rows only: once, few, many, or a class for an expanded clone.

v_gene: TRBV11-2
j_gene: TRBJ1-2
d_gene: TRBD1
len: 16
abundance: NA
CDR3nt: TGTGCCAGCAGCTTAGGTACAGGGGGCCCTGACTATGGCTACACCTTC
CDR3aa: CASSLGTGGPDYGYTF

v_gene: TRBV6-5
j_gene: TRBJ2-3
d_gene: NA
len: 14
abundance: NA
CDR3nt: TGTGCCAGCAGCCCACTGCCCATCACAGATACGCAGTATTTT
CDR3aa: CASSPLPITDTQYF

v_gene: TRBV7-6
j_gene: TRBJ2-1
d_gene: TRBD1
len: 14
abundance: NA
CDR3nt: TGTGCCAGCATACCGGGACAGGGATACAATGAGCAGTTCTTC
CDR3aa: CASIPGQGYNEQFF

v_gene: TRBV9
j_gene: TRBJ1-5
d_gene: TRBD1
len: 13
abundance: NA
CDR3nt: TGTGCCAGCAGCCCGACAGGGGCTCAGCCCCAGCATTTT
CDR3aa: CASSPTGAQPQHF

v_gene: TRBV13
j_gene: TRBJ1-2
d_gene: NA
len: 13
abundance: NA
CDR3nt: TGTGCCAGCAGCTTAGGCAGGCAGTATGGCTACACCTTC
CDR3aa: CASSLGRQYGYTF

v_gene: TRBV14
j_gene: TRBJ2-1
d_gene: NA
len: 14
abundance: NA
CDR3nt: TGTGCCAGCAGCCATCTAGCGTTTTACGATGAGCAGTTCTTC
CDR3aa: CASSHLAFYDEQFF

v_gene: TRBV7-9
j_gene: TRBJ2-1
d_gene: TRBD2
len: 14
abundance: few
CDR3nt: TGTGCCAGCAGCTTCGGACTAGTGGGCAATGAGCAGTTCTTC
CDR3aa: CASSFGLVGNEQFF

v_gene: TRBV13
j_gene: TRBJ1-2
d_gene: TRBD1
len: 16
abundance: NA
CDR3nt: TGTGCCAGCAGCACTGGACAGGGAACCCTTAGGTATGGCTACACCTTC
CDR3aa: CASSTGQGTLRYGYTF

v_gene: TRBV6-5
j_gene: TRBJ1-1
d_gene: NA
len: 14
abundance: few
CDR3nt: TGTGCCAGCACCGAACAGGGCCCAAACACTGAAGCTTTCTTT
CDR3aa: CASTEQGPNTEAFF

v_gene: TRBV20-1
j_gene: TRBJ1-6
d_gene: NA
len: 13
abundance: NA
CDR3nt: TGCAGTGCTAGTTGGCAGGGAGGATCACCCCTCCACTTT
CDR3aa: CSASWQGGSPLHF

v_gene: TRBV2
j_gene: TRBJ1-1
d_gene: TRBD1
len: 14
abundance: NA
CDR3nt: TGTGCCAGCAGTGAAGAAGGGGGCCACACTGAAGCTTTCTTT
CDR3aa: CASSEEGGHTEAFF

v_gene: TRBV5-4
j_gene: TRBJ2-3
d_gene: NA
len: 14
abundance: NA
CDR3nt: TGTGCCAGCAGCTTGGCGACGGGAACAGATACGCAGTATTTT
CDR3aa: CASSLATGTDTQYF

v_gene: TRBV7-3
j_gene: TRBJ1-2
d_gene: TRBD1
len: 14
abundance: few
CDR3nt: TGTGCCAGCAGCCCGGGACAGGGGGCGCATGGCTACACCTTC
CDR3aa: CASSPGQGAHGYTF

v_gene: TRBV6-5
j_gene: TRBJ2-3
d_gene: NA
len: 12
abundance: NA
CDR3nt: TGTGCCAGCAACCGGGGCACAGATACGCAGTATTTT
CDR3aa: CASNRGTDTQYF

v_gene: TRBV7-2
j_gene: TRBJ1-6
d_gene: NA
len: 15
abundance: NA
CDR3nt: TGTGCCAGCAGCTTGTCGAGCTCCTATAATTCACCCCTCCACTTT
CDR3aa: CASSLSSSYNSPLHF

v_gene: TRBV19
j_gene: TRBJ1-4
d_gene: NA
len: 11
abundance: NA
CDR3nt: TGTGCCAGTAGCCACTATGAAAAACTGTTTTTT
CDR3aa: CASSHYEKLFF

v_gene: TRBV12-3/TRBV12-4
j_gene: TRBJ2-6
d_gene: NA
len: 12
abundance: NA
CDR3nt: TGTGCCAGCACGAGGGGGGCCAACGTCCTGACTTTC
CDR3aa: CASTRGANVLTF

v_gene: TRBV5-5
j_gene: TRBJ1-5
d_gene: TRBD1
len: 14
abundance: NA
CDR3nt: TGTGCCAGCAGCTTGTGGGACAGGGATCAGCCCCAGCATTTT
CDR3aa: CASSLWDRDQPQHF

v_gene: TRBV14
j_gene: TRBJ1-3
d_gene: TRBD1
len: 13
abundance: NA
CDR3nt: TGTGCCAGCAGCGGACAGGGAATCAACACCATATATTTT
CDR3aa: CASSGQGINTIYF

v_gene: TRBV18
j_gene: TRBJ1-5
d_gene: TRBD1
len: 17
abundance: once
CDR3nt: TGTGCCAGCTCACCCTCCAGACAGGGCTCTTTAAATCAGCCCCAGCATTTT
CDR3aa: CASSPSRQGSLNQPQHF

v_gene: TRBV4-2
j_gene: TRBJ2-2
d_gene: NA
len: 18
abundance: NA
CDR3nt: TGTGCCAGCAGCCAAGATCTGGCGGGGGCTACGAACACCGGGGAGCTGTTTTTT
CDR3aa: CASSQDLAGATNTGELFF

v_gene: TRBV7-3
j_gene: TRBJ1-1
d_gene: NA
len: 13
abundance: NA
CDR3nt: TGTGCCAGCAGCTTCGGGGGGACGTCTGAAGCTTTCTTT
CDR3aa: CASSFGGTSEAFF

v_gene: TRBV4-1
j_gene: TRBJ2-7
d_gene: TRBD2
len: 14
abundance: NA
CDR3nt: TGCGCCAGCAGCCAAGAGCGGGGGGGTTACGAGCAGTACTTC
CDR3aa: CASSQERGGYEQYF

v_gene: TRBV4-1
j_gene: TRBJ2-5
d_gene: TRBD2
len: 15
abundance: NA
CDR3nt: TGCGCCAGCAGCCAAGCTAGCGGGGTGCAAGAGACCCAGTACTTC
CDR3aa: CASSQASGVQETQYF

v_gene: TRBV5-1
j_gene: TRBJ1-2
d_gene: NA
len: 14
abundance: NA
CDR3nt: TGCGCCAGCAGCTTGTCACAGTCGCTCTATGGCTACACCTTC
CDR3aa: CASSLSQSLYGYTF

v_gene: TRBV9
j_gene: TRBJ1-2
d_gene: TRBD1
len: 15
abundance: NA
CDR3nt: TGTGCCAGCAGCGTAGGGACTAACAGGGGCTATGGCTACACCTTC
CDR3aa: CASSVGTNRGYGYTF

v_gene: TRBV18
j_gene: TRBJ2-1
d_gene: TRBD2
len: 14
abundance: NA
CDR3nt: TGTGCCAGCTCATCCAGCGGGGGGGCCGATGAGCAGTTCTTC
CDR3aa: CASSSSGGADEQFF

v_gene: TRBV7-9
j_gene: TRBJ1-3
d_gene: TRBD1
len: 17
abundance: NA
CDR3nt: TGTGCCAGCAGCGCAAGACAGGGTAGGAGTTCTGGAAACACCATATATTTT
CDR3aa: CASSARQGRSSGNTIYF

v_gene: TRBV19
j_gene: TRBJ2-2
d_gene: NA
len: 13
abundance: NA
CDR3nt: TGTGCCAGTAGTCCCGGTCGCGGCGGGGAGCTGTTTTTT
CDR3aa: CASSPGRGGELFF

v_gene: TRBV19
j_gene: TRBJ1-5
d_gene: NA
len: 12
abundance: NA
CDR3nt: TGTGCCAGCGGAGGGTTCAATCAGCCCCAGCATTTT
CDR3aa: CASGGFNQPQHF

v_gene: TRBV27
j_gene: TRBJ2-3
d_gene: TRBD1
len: 16
abundance: NA
CDR3nt: TGTGCCAGCAGTACCGGGGACAGGCCTATTGCAGATACGCAGTATTTT
CDR3aa: CASSTGDRPIADTQYF

v_gene: TRBV5-1
j_gene: TRBJ2-5
d_gene: NA
len: 15
abundance: once
CDR3nt: TGCGCCAGCAGCTTGGAGTATGGCGGGGTGGAGACCCAGTACTTC
CDR3aa: CASSLEYGGVETQYF

v_gene: TRBV9
j_gene: TRBJ2-2
d_gene: NA
len: 13
abundance: NA
CDR3nt: TGTGCCAGCAGCGTACAGGGGACCGGGGAGCTGTTTTTT
CDR3aa: CASSVQGTGELFF

v_gene: TRBV6-4
j_gene: TRBJ2-2
d_gene: TRBD1
len: 15
abundance: NA
CDR3nt: TGTGCCAGCAGTGTAGGACAGGGGGCCACCGGGGAGCTGTTTTTT
CDR3aa: CASSVGQGATGELFF

v_gene: TRBV5-4
j_gene: TRBJ1-1
d_gene: NA
len: 13
abundance: NA
CDR3nt: TGTGCCAGCAGCTTGTCCGACAGGCCTGAAGCTTTCTTT
CDR3aa: CASSLSDRPEAFF

v_gene: TRBV7-9
j_gene: TRBJ1-5
d_gene: NA
len: 13
abundance: NA
CDR3nt: TGTGCCAGCAGCTCAGGATATAGGCAGCCCCAGCATTTT
CDR3aa: CASSSGYRQPQHF

v_gene: TRBV5-4
j_gene: TRBJ1-2
d_gene: NA
len: 15
abundance: NA
CDR3nt: TGTGCCAGCAGCTTGCCTCGACAGAAGTTAGGCGGCTACACCTTC
CDR3aa: CASSLPRQKLGGYTF

v_gene: TRBV9
j_gene: TRBJ2-1
d_gene: NA
len: 14
abundance: NA
CDR3nt: TGTGCCAGCAGCGTAGAAGGTAGCGACTATGAGCAGTTCTTC
CDR3aa: CASSVEGSDYEQFF

v_gene: TRBV6-5
j_gene: TRBJ2-1
d_gene: TRBD2
len: 15
abundance: NA
CDR3nt: TGTGCCAGCAGTTACACGCGGGGGGGATACAATGAGCAGTTCTTC
CDR3aa: CASSYTRGGYNEQFF